Shown below are 29 T cell receptor beta chains from a single sample sequenced in a study of cytomegalovirus exposure and HLA in healthy donors. Assay: immunoSEQ multiplex PCR; the TCRdb copy retains only in-frame clones and omits some. The repertoire has 50,000 to 70,000 clones, roughly 95% of them found once; the top ten carry approximately 6.4%. The sample consisted of PBMCs. The origin of the receptors is a woman aged 18-30 years in good health and CMV-seropositive.

The genes are TRBV4-1 and TRBJ2-7; a weak D match, TRBD2 (5 bases). Between the trimmed V and J ends, which lost 8 bases and 0 bases, there was a span of 8 bases. The CDR3 is made up of 12 amino acids. Germline V gene sequence: CDR1 MGHRA, CDR2 YSYEKL. The CDR3 here is CASGSPSYEQYF. The CDR3 nucleotides read TGCGCCAGCGGGAGCCCCTCCTACGAGCAGTACTTC.

J is TRBJ1-5 and V is TRBV19; tentatively, D is TRBD1 (6 bases). CDR1 and CDR2 (germline): LNHDA, SQIVND (reference sequence). There are 12 residues in the CDR3. Trimming shortened V by 9 bases and J by 6 bases, and 12 bases separated the two germline ends. This CDR3 reads CASGTLSQPQHF. Written as DNA, the CDR3 is TGTGCCAGCGGGACACTAAGTCAGCCCCAGCATTTT.

The chain combines TRBV10-3 with TRBJ1-5; the match to TRBD1 covers 7 bases. The CDR3 loop spans 15 amino acids. The J segment lost 1 base and the V segment lost 2 bases, leaving 2 bases of the junction unmatched. Germline V CDR1 and CDR2: ENHRY, SYGVKD. The CDR3 sequence: CAISEGQESNQPQHF. The CDR3 bases are TGTGCCATCAGTGAGGGACAGGAAAGCAATCAGCCCCAGCATTTT.

The chain joins TRBV5-1 to TRBJ2-3; 7 bases are shared with TRBD1. V shed 0 bases, J shed 2 bases, and the junction held 9 bases outside the gene matches. Per the germline V gene, CDR1 is SGHRS and CDR2 is YFSETQ. The CDR3 is 17 residues long. The CDR3 DNA follows: TGCGCCAGCAGCTTGGGGGGACAGTTACCGATCACAGATACGCAGTATTTT. As protein: CASSLGGQLPITDTQYF.

J is TRBJ2-7 and V is TRBV6-5; D gene uncertain. The V end lost 2 bases, the J end lost 0 bases, and 14 bases lay between the germline ends. CDR1 MNHEY and CDR2 SVGAGI come from the germline V gene. The length of the CDR3 is 16 residues. The CDR3 loop reads CASSYSAEPYSYEQYF. CDR3 bases: TGTGCCAGCAGTTACAGCGCTGAACCTTACTCCTACGAGCAGTACTTC.

The rearrangement links TRBV7-9 to TRBJ2-1; possible D gene TRBD1, 6 bases. Germline assignment: CDR1 SEHNR and CDR2 FQNEAQ (reference sequence). V was cut by 5 bases and J by 6 bases, with 17 bases left in between. This CDR3 is built from 15 residues. This chain's CDR3 is CASSQGGPSLNEQFF. The DNA for the CDR3 is TGTGCCAGCAGCCAAGGGGGTCCCTCCCTCAATGAGCAGTTCTTC. Full variable domain (rest looked up from reference TRBV7-9 and TRBJ2-1): DTGVSQNPRHKITKRGQNVTFRCDPISEHNRLYWYRQTLGQGPEFLTYFQNEAQLEKSRLLSDRFSAERPKGSFSTLEIQRTEQGDSAMYLCASSQGGPSLNEQFFGPGTRLTVL.

The chain combines TRBV4-2 with TRBJ2-3; 9 positions agree with TRBD2. V lost 2 bases to trimming and J lost 5 bases; unmatched junction nucleotides: 8. The germline V gene has CDR1 LGHNA and CDR2 YNFKEQ. The CDR3 contains 16 residues. CDR3 nucleotide sequence: TGTGCCAGCAGCCAATACGAGCGGGGGGCGGAAGATACGCAGTATTTT. The encoded protein is CASSQYERGAEDTQYF.

The chain employs TRBV28 and TRBJ2-2; 10 nucleotides agree with TRBD2. Trimming at V came to 6 bases and at J to 7 bases, leaving 8 bases not matched to a gene. This CDR3 has 15 residues. Germline values: CDR1 MDHEN, CDR2 SYDVKM. The CDR3 here is CASSFSGGPGGELFF. The DNA of the CDR3 is TGTGCCAGCAGCTTTAGCGGGGGGCCGGGCGGGGAGCTGTTTTTT.

This rearrangement joins TRBV15 to TRBJ1-4; D may be TRBD1 (5 bases). The germline CDR1 and CDR2 sequences are LNHNV and YYDKDF (reference sequence). The CDR3 contains 14 residues. The V gene lost 7 bases and the J gene lost 7 bases, with 16 bases spanning the gap. CDR3 sequence reads: CATTRSQGGEKLFF. In DNA form, the CDR3 reads TGTGCCACCACCAGGAGCCAGGGAGGTGAAAAACTGTTTTTT.

The rearrangement joins TRBV4-2 to TRBJ2-5; D is unresolved. Per germline, CDR1 LGHNA and CDR2 YNFKEQ. CDR3 size: 14 residues. Trimming left V 0 bases short and J 2 bases short, with 7 bases between. The CDR3 nucleotides read TGTGCCAGCAGCCAAGAAGCCCTTCAAGAGACCCAGTACTTC. Its protein product is CASSQEALQETQYF.

This chain joins TRBV5-1 and TRBJ1-6; 7 nucleotides line up with TRBD1. Germline V gene sequence: CDR1 SGHRS, CDR2 YFSETQ. CDR3 length: 15 amino acids. J was trimmed by 5 bases and V by 4 bases; bases with no gene match: 6. CDR3 DNA sequence: TGCGCCAGCAGCCAAACCGGGACAGATAATTCACCCCTCCACTTT. Translating gives CASSQTGTDNSPLHF.

The chain carries TRBV5-1 and TRBJ2-1; 9 bases map to TRBD2. CDR1 and CDR2 from the germline V gene are SGHRS and YFSETQ. There are 16 residues in the CDR3. J was trimmed by 0 bases and V by 5 bases; bases with no gene match: 6. CDR3 DNA: TGCGCCAGCAGTATCGGAGCGGGAGGCTCCTACAATGAGCAGTTCTTC. Amino acid sequence: CASSIGAGGSYNEQFF.

Only one count was recorded for this clone. The CDR3 protein is CASSLGGTPSYEQYF. In DNA, the CDR3 is TGTGCCAGCAGTCTAGGTGGGACACCCTCCTACGAGCAGTACTTC. The gene calls are TRBV28 and TRBJ2-7; perhaps TRBD1 as D (6 bases). V lost 5 bases and J lost 0, with 14 bases in between. CDR3 size: 15 residues. Germline V gives CDR1 MDHEN, CDR2 SYDVKM.

V is TRBV28 and J is TRBJ2-2; 9 bases line up with TRBD1. The CDR3 runs to 14 residues. The trim removed 7 bases at V and 8 bases at J, leaving 8 bases unmatched. Germline CDR1 reads MDHEN; CDR2 reads SYDVKM. In DNA form, the CDR3 reads TGTGCCAGCACCGAGGGACAGGGACGAGGGGAGCTGTTTTTT. It specifies CASTEGQGRGELFF.

This chain links TRBV28 with TRBJ1-4; D is possibly TRBD1 (5 bases). The germline V and J ends were trimmed by 6 bases and 8 bases, with 13 bases remaining between them. Germline values: CDR1 MDHEN, CDR2 SYDVKM. There are 13 residues in the CDR3. CDR3 sequence: CASRGVGREKLFF. As DNA, the CDR3 is TGTGCCAGCAGAGGGGTCGGTCGAGAAAAACTGTTTTTT.

V usage is TRBV28 and J usage is TRBJ2-3; tentatively, D is TRBD2 (5 bases). The germline CDR1 and CDR2 sequences are MDHEN and SYDVKM. This CDR3 has 15 residues. Trimming left V 11 bases short and J 0 bases short, with 18 bases between. The CDR3 is CAGAFPRGSTDTQYF. The CDR3 nucleotides are TGTGCCGGAGCTTTCCCCCGCGGGAGCACAGATACGCAGTATTTT.

The chain carries TRBV6-1 and TRBJ2-1, with D perhaps matching TRBD2 (7 bases). Trimming removed 2 bases from V and 7 bases from J, with 27 bases in between. Germline V lookup: CDR1 MNHNS, CDR2 SASEGT. The CDR3 runs 19 residues. CDR3 bases: TGTGCCAGCAGTGAAAGGGGGGTGCGGGAGTCATACGTAAGGAATGAGCAGTTCTTC. This codes for CASSERGVRESYVRNEQFF.

This clone has just one count. This sequence joins TRBV27 and TRBJ2-1, with 14 bases that match TRBD2. V gave up 5 bases and J gave up 9 bases; unmatched junction bases: 3. The germline V gene encodes CDR1 MNHEY and CDR2 SMNVEV (reference sequence). The length of the CDR3 is 14 residues. Here the CDR3 DNA reads TGTGCCAGCAGTCCGGGACTAGCGGGAGTTGAGCAGTTCTTC. It encodes CASSPGLAGVEQFF.

The chain is built from TRBV28 and TRBJ1-1; the D gene is possibly TRBD1 (6 bases). Germline values: CDR1 MDHEN, CDR2 SYDVKM. V gave up 10 bases and J gave up 4 bases, with 10 bases separating them. CDR3 size: 11 residues. The CDR3 is CATGAGTEAFF. The CDR3 nucleotides read TGTGCCACAGGGGCGGGCACTGAAGCTTTCTTT. Drawing the rest from reference TRBV28 and TRBJ1-1, the complete variable domain is DVKVTQSSRYLVKRTGEKVFLECVQDMDHENMFWYRQDPGLGLRLIYFSYDVKMKEKGDIPEGYSVSREKKERFSLILESASTNQTSMYLCATGAGTEAFFGQGTRLTVV.

The gene calls are TRBV7-9 and TRBJ2-5; TRBD2 matches 10 bases. The CDR3 sequence is 17 residues long. Germline loops: CDR1 SEHNR, CDR2 FQNEAQ (reference sequence). V shed 4 bases, J shed 5 bases, and the junction held 13 bases outside the gene matches. The CDR3 here is CASSSNLGLALRETQYF. CDR3 DNA sequence: TGTGCCAGCAGCTCAAATCTGGGACTAGCGCTCCGCGAGACCCAGTACTTC.

As DNA, the CDR3 is TGTGCCAGTACCGGGCGGAATAGCGGGGCCAGCTCCTACAATGAGCAGTTCTTC. The encoded protein is CASTGRNSGASSYNEQFF. The rearrangement links TRBV19 to TRBJ2-1; 8 bases are a match to TRBD2. CDR1 and CDR2 (germline): LNHDA, SQIVND (reference sequence). J lost 0 bases, V lost 7 bases, and 14 bases had no gene match. This CDR3 comprises 18 residues.

The rearrangement links TRBV15 to TRBJ1-3; a possible D gene is TRBD1 (5 bases). Germline CDR1 LNHNV, CDR2 YYDKDF (reference sequence). The CDR3 spans 15 residues. V dropped 4 bases and J dropped 4 bases, with 14 bases sitting between them. The CDR3 loop reads CATSTQTGPGNTIYF. The DNA for the CDR3 is TGTGCCACCAGCACCCAAACAGGTCCCGGAAACACCATATATTTT.

The J gene is TRBJ2-2, the V gene TRBV10-1, with D tentatively TRBD1 (6 bases). Germline V gene data show CDR1 as WNHNN and CDR2 as SYGVQD (reference sequence). The CDR3 loop spans 16 amino acids. Between the trimmed V and J ends, which lost 0 bases and 0 bases, there was a span of 8 bases. The CDR3 coding sequence is TGCGCCAGCAGTGAGTCGCCAGGGGCGAACACCGGGGAGCTGTTTTTT. It yields the protein CASSESPGANTGELFF.

This chain uses TRBV2 with TRBJ1-4; TRBD1 is a possible D gene (6 bases). This CDR3 has 15 amino acids. The V gene's germline CDR1 is SNHLY and CDR2 FYNNEI. V dropped 4 bases and J dropped 3 bases, with 12 bases sitting between them. The CDR3 is CASSGTGMANEKLFF. In DNA form, the CDR3 reads TGTGCCAGCAGTGGTACAGGGATGGCTAATGAAAAACTGTTTTTT.

This chain uses TRBV11-2 with TRBJ2-2; D might be TRBD1 (6 bases). This CDR3 contains 15 residues. Trimming took 6 bases from V and 6 from J, leaving 17 bases between them. Germline values: CDR1 SGHAT, CDR2 FQNNGV. The CDR3 is CASSGTFSASGELFF. The CDR3 DNA reads as TGTGCCAGCAGTGGGACATTTTCGGCCTCCGGGGAGCTGTTTTTT.

The CDR3 DNA is TGTGCCAGCAGCTTACGGGGCTACGAGCAGTACTTC. As protein: CASSLRGYEQYF. V gene TRBV5-4 combines with J gene TRBJ2-7; D perhaps matches TRBD2 (5 bases). Germline-derived CDR1 and CDR2 are SGHNT and YYREEE (reference sequence). The CDR3 runs to 12 residues. Trimming took off 2 bases at V and 3 bases at J, with 6 bases between the two ends.

This clone was seen only once. The CDR3 loop is CASSHGTAYEQYF. The CDR3 DNA is TGTGCCAGCAGCCATGGGACAGCCTACGAGCAGTACTTC. V is TRBV7-2 and J is TRBJ2-7; 7 positions match TRBD1. V dropped 5 bases and J dropped 2; count of bases not matched to a gene: 3. The CDR3 runs 13 residues. Germline V gene data show CDR1 as SGHTA and CDR2 as FQGNSA.

The genes are TRBV4-1 and TRBJ1-5; no clear D gene. Between the trimmed V and J ends, which lost 4 bases and 1 base, there was a span of 8 bases. The length of the CDR3 is 14 residues. Germline V gene data show CDR1 as MGHRA and CDR2 as YSYEKL. The CDR3 sequence is CASSPRRSNQPQHF. CDR3 sequence (DNA): TGCGCCAGCAGCCCGCGGAGGAGCAATCAGCCCCAGCATTTT.

This chain uses TRBV18 with TRBJ2-7; a weak D match, TRBD1 (5 bases). Trimming took off 5 bases at V and 6 bases at J, with 11 bases between the two ends. The CDR3 covers 12 residues. Germline lookup yields CDR1 KGHSH and CDR2 LQKENI. Written as DNA, the CDR3 is TGTGCCAGCTCAGCTCAGGGAATCGAGCAGTACTTC. This translates into CASSAQGIEQYF.